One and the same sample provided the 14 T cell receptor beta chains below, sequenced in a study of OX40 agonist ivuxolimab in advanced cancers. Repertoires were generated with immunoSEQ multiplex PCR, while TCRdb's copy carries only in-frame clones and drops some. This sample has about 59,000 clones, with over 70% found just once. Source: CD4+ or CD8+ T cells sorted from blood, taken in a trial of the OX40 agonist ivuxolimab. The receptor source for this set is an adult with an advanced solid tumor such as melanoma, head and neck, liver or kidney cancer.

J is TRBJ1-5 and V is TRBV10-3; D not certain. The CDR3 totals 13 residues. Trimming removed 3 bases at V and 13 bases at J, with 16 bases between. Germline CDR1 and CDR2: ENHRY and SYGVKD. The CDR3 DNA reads TGTGCCATCAGTGACTCCGGGGAGCCAAAACAGCATTTT. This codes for CAISDSGEPKQHF.

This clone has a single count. CDR3 region: CASSLPGDQGEQYF. CDR3 in DNA: TGTGCCAGCAGCTTGCCGGGAGATCAAGGCGAGCAGTACTTC. The chain employs TRBV5-4 and TRBJ2-7; a weak D match, TRBD2 (6 bases). The CDR3 consists of 14 residues. Germline lookup yields CDR1 SGHNT and CDR2 YYREEE (reference sequence). Deletions cut 1 base from V and 6 bases from J, with 14 bases between.

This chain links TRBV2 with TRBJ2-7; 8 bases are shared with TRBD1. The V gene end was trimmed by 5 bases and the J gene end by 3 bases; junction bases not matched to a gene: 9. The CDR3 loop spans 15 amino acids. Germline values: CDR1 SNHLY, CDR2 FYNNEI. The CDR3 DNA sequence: TGTGCCAGCAGTTCCACCTGGACAGGGCGCTACGAGCAGTACTTC. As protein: CASSSTWTGRYEQYF.

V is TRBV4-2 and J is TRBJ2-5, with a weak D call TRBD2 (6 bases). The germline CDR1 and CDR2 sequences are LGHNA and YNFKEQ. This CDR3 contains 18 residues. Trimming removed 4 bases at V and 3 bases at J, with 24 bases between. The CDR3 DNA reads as TGTGCCAGCAGCCCAATCGGACTACCGGGACTCAATAAAGAGACCCAGTACTTC. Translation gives CASSPIGLPGLNKETQYF.

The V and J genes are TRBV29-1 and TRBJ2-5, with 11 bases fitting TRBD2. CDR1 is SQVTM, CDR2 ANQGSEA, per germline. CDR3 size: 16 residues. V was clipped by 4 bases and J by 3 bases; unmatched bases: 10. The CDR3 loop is CSVAFWASGRKETQYF. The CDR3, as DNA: TGCAGCGTTGCCTTCTGGGCTAGCGGGAGGAAAGAGACCCAGTACTTC.

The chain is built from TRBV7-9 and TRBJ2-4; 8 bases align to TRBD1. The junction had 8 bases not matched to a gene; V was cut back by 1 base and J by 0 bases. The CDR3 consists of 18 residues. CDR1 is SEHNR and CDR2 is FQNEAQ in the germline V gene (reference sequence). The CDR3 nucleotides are TGTGCCAGCAGCTTAGGGTGGACAGGGAAACTAGCCAAAAACATTCAGTACTTC. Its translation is CASSLGWTGKLAKNIQYF.

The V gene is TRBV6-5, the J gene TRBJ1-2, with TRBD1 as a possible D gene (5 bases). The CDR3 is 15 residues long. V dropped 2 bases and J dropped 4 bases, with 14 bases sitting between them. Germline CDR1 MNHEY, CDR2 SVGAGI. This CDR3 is CASSYAGTTSYGYTF. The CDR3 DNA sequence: TGTGCCAGCAGTTACGCGGGGACTACAAGCTATGGCTACACCTTC.

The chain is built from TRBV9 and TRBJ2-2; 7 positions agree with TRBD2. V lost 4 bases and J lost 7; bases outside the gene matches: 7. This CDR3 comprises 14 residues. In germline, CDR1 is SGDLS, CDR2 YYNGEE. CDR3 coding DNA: TGTGCCAGCAGCCCAATTGGGGGGGGCGGGGAGCTGTTTTTT. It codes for CASSPIGGGGELFF.

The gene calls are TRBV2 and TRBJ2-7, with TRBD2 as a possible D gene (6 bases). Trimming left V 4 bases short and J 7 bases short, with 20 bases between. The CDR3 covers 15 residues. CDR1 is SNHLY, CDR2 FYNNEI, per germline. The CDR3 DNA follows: TGTGCCAGCAGTGGGTTTACCGGACGGGGGATGGAGCAGTACTTC. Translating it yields CASSGFTGRGMEQYF.

This CDR3 reads CAIRGTSEQYF. CDR3 sequence (DNA): TGTGCCATCAGGGGGACAAGCGAGCAGTACTTC. V is TRBV10-3 and J is TRBJ2-7; weak D call: TRBD1 (6 bases). Germline CDR1 reads ENHRY; CDR2 reads SYGVKD. CDR3 length: 11 amino acids. Trimming took 6 bases from V and 6 from J, leaving 9 bases between them.

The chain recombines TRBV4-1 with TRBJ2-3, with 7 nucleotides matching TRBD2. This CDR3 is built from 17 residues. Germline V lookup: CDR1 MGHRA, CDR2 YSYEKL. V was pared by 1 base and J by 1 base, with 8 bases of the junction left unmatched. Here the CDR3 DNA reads TGCGCCAGCAGCCAAGGGATGGGAACTAGCGGCACAGATACGCAGTATTTT. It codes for CASSQGMGTSGTDTQYF.

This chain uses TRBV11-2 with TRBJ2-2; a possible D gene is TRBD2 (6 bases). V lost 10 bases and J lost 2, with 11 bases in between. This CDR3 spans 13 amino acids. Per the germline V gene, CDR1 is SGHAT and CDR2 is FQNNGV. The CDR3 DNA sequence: TGTGCCACTACACTAGCAAACACCGGGGAGCTGTTTTTT. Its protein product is CATTLANTGELFF. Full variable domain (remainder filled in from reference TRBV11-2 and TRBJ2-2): EAGVAQSPRYKIIEKRQSVAFWCNPISGHATLYWYQQILGQGPKLLIQFQNNGVVDDSQLPKDRFSAERLKGVDSTLKIQPAKLEDSAVYLCATTLANTGELFFGEGSRLTVL.

The CDR3 reads CAIGQGPNEKLFF. The CDR3 DNA sequence: TGTGCCATCGGACAGGGACCTAATGAAAAACTGTTTTTT. This chain uses TRBV10-3 with TRBJ1-4; 8 bases fit TRBD1. Germline V gene lookup returns CDR1 ENHRY and CDR2 SYGVKD. The J segment lost 3 bases and the V segment lost 8 bases, leaving 2 bases of the junction unmatched. CDR3 length equals 13 residues.

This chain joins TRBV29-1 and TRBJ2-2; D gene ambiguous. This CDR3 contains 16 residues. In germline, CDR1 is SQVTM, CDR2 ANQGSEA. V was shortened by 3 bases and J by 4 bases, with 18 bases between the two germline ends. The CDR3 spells CSVEGYGTGSTGELFF. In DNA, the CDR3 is TGCAGCGTTGAGGGTTACGGAACGGGTAGCACCGGGGAGCTGTTTTTT.